These T cell receptor beta chains were read from a single sample in a study of T cells after yellow fever vaccination. TCRdb processed the 5' RACE reads anew with MiXCR; each CDR3 protein has one entry. There are approximately 300,000 distinct CDR3 sequences in the sample; over 10% occur only once, and 0.5% to 0.6% lies in the top ten. The sample consisted of CD4+ T cells sorted from PBMCs, taken 45 days after the yellow fever booster vaccination. These TCRs come from a man aged 30-40 years who received the YFV17D yellow fever vaccine. Each CDR3 is given with its conserved first and last residue. Each record gives: D gene, clone size, V gene, J gene, CDR3 DNA, CDR3 protein. The D gene is left open where the match is weak. A clone size is listed for some rows: how often the clone was seen (once, few, many), or a class if it is expanded.

>.|.|TRBV9|TRBJ2-5
TGTGCCAGCAGCGTCGGGACAACCCAAGAGACCCAGTACTTC
CASSVGTTQETQYF
>.|.|TRBV2|TRBJ2-5
TGTGCCAGCACCCCGTTAGGGGAGACCCAGTACTTC
CASTPLGETQYF
>.|.|TRBV10-3|TRBJ2-2
TGTGCCATCAGTGAGTCGCAAGGCCAAATCACCGGGGAGCTGTTTTTT
CAISESQGQITGELFF
>TRBD1|.|TRBV7-9|TRBJ1-4
TGTGCCAGCAGCTCCACAGGGGACCCAACTAATGAAAAACTGTTTTTT
CASSSTGDPTNEKLFF
>.|many|TRBV5-1|TRBJ2-5
TGCGCCAGCAGCTTGGAAGGGGGCCAAGAGACCCAGTACTTC
CASSLEGGQETQYF
>TRBD2|.|TRBV12-3/TRBV12-4|TRBJ2-3
TGTGCCAGCAGGCATAACTTACTAGCGGGGACAGATACGCAGTATTTT
CASRHNLLAGTDTQYF
>.|few|TRBV12-3/TRBV12-4|TRBJ1-1
TGTGCCAGCACCACCTGGACTGAAGCTTTCTTT
CASTTWTEAFF
>.|few|TRBV12-3/TRBV12-4|TRBJ2-7
TGTGCCAGCACTAGGGACCGTCAGACCTACGAGCAGTACTTC
CASTRDRQTYEQYF
>TRBD1|.|TRBV5-1|TRBJ2-6
TGCGCCAGCAGCTCCGCGACAGGGTCTGGGGCCAACGTCCTGACTTTC
CASSSATGSGANVLTF
>TRBD1|few|TRBV5-1|TRBJ2-1
TGCGCCAGCAGCACCCGGACAGGGGGCGATGAGCAGTTCTTC
CASSTRTGGDEQFF
>.|.|TRBV20-1|TRBJ2-3
TGCAGTGCTAGAAAGGTCTCAGATACGCAGTATTTT
CSARKVSDTQYF
>TRBD1|.|TRBV29-1|TRBJ1-1
TGCAGCGTCCACAGGGGTAATCGAGCTTTCTTT
CSVHRGNRAFF
>TRBD1|few|TRBV5-6|TRBJ1-5
TGTGCCAGCAGCCATCGCGGGACAGGGAGGGATCAGCCCCAGCATTTT
CASSHRGTGRDQPQHF
>.|many|TRBV21-1|TRBJ2-1
TGTGCCAGCAGCCAAAGAATTCGAATAGGGGAGCGGGAGTTTGAGCAGTTCTTC
CASSQRIRIGEREFEQFF
>TRBD2|.|TRBV7-6|TRBJ2-3
TGTGCCAGCAGCTTGCTAGCGGGAGGGCGCACAGATACGCAGTATTTT
CASSLLAGGRTDTQYF
>.|few|TRBV6-2/TRBV6-3|TRBJ2-7
TGTGCCAGCAGTTTCGAGCGAACCTACGAGCAGTACTTC
CASSFERTYEQYF
>.|few|TRBV5-1|TRBJ2-3
TGCGCCAGCAGCTTAGGACAGAATGCAGATACGCAGTATTTT
CASSLGQNADTQYF
>.|many|TRBV28|TRBJ2-2
TGTGCCAGCAGTGGTAACACCGGGGAGCTGTTTTTT
CASSGNTGELFF
>.|.|TRBV20-1|TRBJ2-3
TGCAGTGCTCCTGGGGGGGATACGCAGTATTTT
CSAPGGDTQYF
>.|few|TRBV2|TRBJ2-1
TGTGCCAGCACTATGGGACTCTACAATGAGCAGTTCTTC
CASTMGLYNEQFF
>.|few|TRBV7-6|TRBJ2-3
TGTGCCAGCAGCTTAGGTGTACGGCTCTCAGTCGATACGCAGTATTTT
CASSLGVRLSVDTQYF
>TRBD2|many|TRBV7-2|TRBJ2-4
TGTGCCAGCAGCCCAGGACTAGCGGGAGTAGCCAAAAACATTCAGTACTTC
CASSPGLAGVAKNIQYF
>.|.|TRBV6-2/TRBV6-3|TRBJ2-5
TGTGCCAGCAGTCCGGGACTGATTAAAGAGACCCAGTACTTC
CASSPGLIKETQYF
>.|.|TRBV5-6|TRBJ2-3
TGTGCCAGCAGCGTTGGTGGGTTAAGCACAGATACGCAGTATTTT
CASSVGGLSTDTQYF
>.|.|TRBV4-3|TRBJ2-7
TGCGCCAGCAGCCAGGTACTAGCACCCCGCTACGAGCAGTACTTC
CASSQVLAPRYEQYF